This T cell receptor (beta chain) was recovered during a study of cytomegalovirus exposure and HLA in healthy donors. Study at large: Earlier, 110 million or so unique TCR beta sequences were recovered from around 180 million T cells by an analysis. Study-wide results and limits: TCR association rates varied by HLA locus in a later analysis, with DRB1 highest and HLA-C lowest.

The germline V gene encodes CDR1 MNHNY and CDR2 SVGAGI (reference sequence). J was trimmed by 0 bases and V by 4 bases; bases with no gene match: 0. CDR3 size: 15 residues. In the case of this clone: The antigen remains undetermined.

Each donor was healthy, and each was a bone marrow donor. Both 60 Vbeta primers and 13 Jbeta primers went into the PCR. Clones were read by immunoSEQ multiplex PCR, and TCRdb kept only the in-frame ones, dropping some. This table holds more than 200,000 clones, approximately 80% found once. This TCR was sampled from a girl aged 2 to 10 in good health and CMV-seronegative. The genes are TRBV6-6 and TRBJ2-2; 9 bases fit TRBD2. The sample taken for sequencing was PBMCs. CDR3 coding DNA: TGTGCCAGCAGTTTAGCGGGGGCGAACACCGGGGAGCTGTTTTTT. Protein: CASSLAGANTGELFF.